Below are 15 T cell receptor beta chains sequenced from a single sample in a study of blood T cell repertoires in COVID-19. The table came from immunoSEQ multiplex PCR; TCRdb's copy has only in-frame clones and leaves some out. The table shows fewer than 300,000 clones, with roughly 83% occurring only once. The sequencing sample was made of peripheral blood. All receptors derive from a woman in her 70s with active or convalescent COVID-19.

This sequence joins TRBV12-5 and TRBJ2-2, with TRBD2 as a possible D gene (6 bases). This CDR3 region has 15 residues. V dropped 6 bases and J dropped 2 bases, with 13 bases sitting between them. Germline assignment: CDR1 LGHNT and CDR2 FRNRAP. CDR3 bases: TGTGCTAGTGGGATGGCTAGCGCAAACACCGGGGAGCTGTTTTTT. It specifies CASGMASANTGELFF.

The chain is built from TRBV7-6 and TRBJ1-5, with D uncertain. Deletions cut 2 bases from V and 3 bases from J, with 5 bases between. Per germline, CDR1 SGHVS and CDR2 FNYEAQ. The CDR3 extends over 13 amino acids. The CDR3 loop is CASSLLTNQPQHF. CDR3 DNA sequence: TGTGCCAGCAGCTTACTAACCAATCAGCCCCAGCATTTT.

Written as DNA, the CDR3 is TGTGCCAGCAGCCAAGGCGAGGTCGGAGAGACCCAGTACTTC. Its protein is CASSQGEVGETQYF. The chain couples TRBV4-2 to TRBJ2-5; D is undetermined. The CDR3 consists of 14 residues. V was cut by 1 base and J by 4 bases, with 10 bases left in between. Germline lookup yields CDR1 LGHNA and CDR2 YNFKEQ.

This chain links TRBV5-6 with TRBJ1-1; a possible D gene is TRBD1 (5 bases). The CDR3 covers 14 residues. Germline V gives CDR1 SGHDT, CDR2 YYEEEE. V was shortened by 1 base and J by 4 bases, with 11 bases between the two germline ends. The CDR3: CASSLSDRSTEAFF. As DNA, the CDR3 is TGTGCCAGCAGCTTGTCCGACAGAAGCACTGAAGCTTTCTTT. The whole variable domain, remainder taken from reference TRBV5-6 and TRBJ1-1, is DAGVTQSPTHLIKTRGQQVTLRCSPKSGHDTVSWYQQALGQGPQFIFQYYEEEERQRGNFPDRFSGHQFPNYSSELNVNALLLGDSALYLCASSLSDRSTEAFFGQGTRLTVV.

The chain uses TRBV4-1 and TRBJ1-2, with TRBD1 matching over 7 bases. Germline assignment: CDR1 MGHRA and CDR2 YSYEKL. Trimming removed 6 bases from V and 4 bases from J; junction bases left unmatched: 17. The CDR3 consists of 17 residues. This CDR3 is CASRPGGPGPLGYGYTF. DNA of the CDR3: TGCGCCAGCAGACCAGGGGGTCCCGGCCCTCTAGGCTATGGCTACACCTTC.

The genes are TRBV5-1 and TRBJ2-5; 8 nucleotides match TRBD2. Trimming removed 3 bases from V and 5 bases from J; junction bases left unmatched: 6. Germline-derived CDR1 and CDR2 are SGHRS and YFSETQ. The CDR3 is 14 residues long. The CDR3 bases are TGCGCCAGCAGCTCCGGGAGGGCCGAGGAGACCCAGTACTTC. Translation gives CASSSGRAEETQYF.

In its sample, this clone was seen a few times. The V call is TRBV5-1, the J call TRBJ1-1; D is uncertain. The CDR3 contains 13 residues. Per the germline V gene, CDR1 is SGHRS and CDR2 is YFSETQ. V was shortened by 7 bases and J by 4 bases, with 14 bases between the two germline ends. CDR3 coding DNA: TGCGCCAGCGTCTCGTCTGCGGGCACTGAAGCTTTCTTT. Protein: CASVSSAGTEAFF.

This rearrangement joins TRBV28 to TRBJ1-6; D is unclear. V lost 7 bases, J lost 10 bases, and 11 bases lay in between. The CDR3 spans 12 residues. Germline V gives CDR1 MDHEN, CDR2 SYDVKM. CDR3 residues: CASNGPGSPLHF. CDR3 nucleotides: TGTGCCAGCAATGGGCCGGGGTCACCCCTCCACTTT.

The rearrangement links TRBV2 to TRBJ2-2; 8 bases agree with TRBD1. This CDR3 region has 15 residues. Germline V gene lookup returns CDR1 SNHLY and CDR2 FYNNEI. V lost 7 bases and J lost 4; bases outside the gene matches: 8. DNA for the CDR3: TGTGCCAGCAAGAAGGACAGGGTCGGCACCGGGGAGCTGTTTTTT. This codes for CASKKDRVGTGELFF.

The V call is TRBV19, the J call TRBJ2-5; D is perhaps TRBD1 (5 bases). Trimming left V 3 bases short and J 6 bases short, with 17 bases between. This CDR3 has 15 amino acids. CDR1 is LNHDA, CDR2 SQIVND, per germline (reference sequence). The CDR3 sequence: CASSMGQGIRKTQYF. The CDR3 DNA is TGTGCCAGTAGTATGGGTCAGGGTATTCGAAAGACCCAGTACTTC.

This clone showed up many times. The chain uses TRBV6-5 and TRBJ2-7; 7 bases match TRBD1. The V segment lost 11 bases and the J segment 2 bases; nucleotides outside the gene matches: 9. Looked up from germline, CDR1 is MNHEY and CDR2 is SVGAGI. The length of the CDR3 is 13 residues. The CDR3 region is CAAWDSATYEQYF. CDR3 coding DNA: TGTGCCGCCTGGGACAGTGCTACCTACGAGCAGTACTTC.

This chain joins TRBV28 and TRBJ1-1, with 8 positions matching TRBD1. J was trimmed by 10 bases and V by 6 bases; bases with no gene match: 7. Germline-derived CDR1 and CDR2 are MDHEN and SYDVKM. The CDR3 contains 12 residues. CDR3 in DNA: TGTGCCAGCAGCGCCGCCAGGGGGCGAGCTTTCTTT. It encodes CASSAARGRAFF.

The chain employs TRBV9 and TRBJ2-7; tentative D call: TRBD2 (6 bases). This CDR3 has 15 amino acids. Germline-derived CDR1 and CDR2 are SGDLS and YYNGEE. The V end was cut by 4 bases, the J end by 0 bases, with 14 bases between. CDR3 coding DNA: TGTGCCAGCAGCTCGGGACTTGCGAGCTCCTACGAGCAGTACTTC. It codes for CASSSGLASSYEQYF.

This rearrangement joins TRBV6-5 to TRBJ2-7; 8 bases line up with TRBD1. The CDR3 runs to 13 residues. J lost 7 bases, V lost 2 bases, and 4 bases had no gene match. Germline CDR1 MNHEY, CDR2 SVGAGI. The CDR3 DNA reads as TGTGCCAGCAGTTACGACAGGGGCTTGGAGCAGTACTTC. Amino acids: CASSYDRGLEQYF.

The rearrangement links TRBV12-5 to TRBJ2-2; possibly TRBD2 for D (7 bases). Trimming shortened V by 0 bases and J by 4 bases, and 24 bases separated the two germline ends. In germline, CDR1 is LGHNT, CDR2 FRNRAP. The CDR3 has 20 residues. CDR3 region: CASGLVRLWGGGRSTGELFF. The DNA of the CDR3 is TGTGCTAGTGGTTTGGTACGACTGTGGGGGGGCGGGAGATCCACCGGGGAGCTGTTTTTT.